This T cell receptor beta chain was retrieved from a study of blood T cells in healthy people across ages. Regarding the study as a whole: Possibly, changes in expanded clonotypes were confounded because donor CMV status was unknown. While age rose, TCR beta diversity per million T cells dropped in a roughly linear way.

Every sample gave at least 5 micrograms of total RNA when it was extracted. The use of a sample-barcoded 5' primer and a J-beta primer mix characterized a second PCR of 7 to 11 cycles. TCRdb reanalysed the 5' RACE reads using MiXCR and keeps one entry per CDR3 protein. The sample has 1.8 million or so distinct CDR3 sequences, approximately 40% seen once. The table lists this clonotype with a few counts. Its specificity is not known. Germline V gives CDR1 SGHRS, CDR2 YFSETQ. The CDR3 consists of 15 residues. The V call is TRBV5-1, the J call TRBJ2-4; 12 bases line up with TRBD2. The end of the DNA fits TRBJ2-7 better, so the J call may be wrong. This clonotype was sampled from a human donor in good health. Sequenced: blood. The CDR3 is CASSSTSGGRHEQYF. The CDR3 DNA reads TGCGCCAGCAGCTCGACTAGCGGGGGTAGACACGAGCAGTACTTC.